This T cell receptor beta chain was retrieved from a study of identical twins. The ends lost 4 bases at V and 5 bases at J; junction bases unmatched: 10. The V gene's germline CDR1 is LNHNV and CDR2 YYDKDF (reference sequence). This CDR3 spans 15 amino acids. TCRdb itself ran the 5' RACE reads through MiXCR, one entry per CDR3 protein. Of about 810,000 distinct CDR3 sequences in the sample, more than 9% were seen once. A word on this clonotype: No antigen is known for it.

Study-wide results and caveats: In drawing conclusions, the study used cross-sectional statistical analysis and did not follow the same donors.

These data also formed part of another study, on yellow fever vaccine responses in identical twins.

The sequencing sample was made of PBMCs. The chain couples TRBV15 to TRBJ2-7, with 8 bases matching TRBD1. The TCR originated in a woman aged 18-30 years in good health. CDR3 residues: CATSKSGTGIHEQYF. The CDR3 DNA sequence: TGTGCCACCAGCAAATCCGGGACAGGTATCCACGAGCAGTACTTC.